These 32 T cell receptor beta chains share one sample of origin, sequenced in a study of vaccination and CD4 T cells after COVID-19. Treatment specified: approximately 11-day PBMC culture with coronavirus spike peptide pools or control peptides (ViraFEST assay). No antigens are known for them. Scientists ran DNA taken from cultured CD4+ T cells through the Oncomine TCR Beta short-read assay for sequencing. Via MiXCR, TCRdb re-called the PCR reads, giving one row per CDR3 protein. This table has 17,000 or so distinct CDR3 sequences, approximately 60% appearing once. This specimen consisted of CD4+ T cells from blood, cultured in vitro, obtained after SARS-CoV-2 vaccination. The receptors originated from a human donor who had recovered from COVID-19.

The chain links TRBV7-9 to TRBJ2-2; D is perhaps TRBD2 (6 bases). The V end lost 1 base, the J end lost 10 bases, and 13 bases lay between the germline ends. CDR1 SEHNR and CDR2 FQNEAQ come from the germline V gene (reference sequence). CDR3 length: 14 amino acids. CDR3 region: CASSLEGGYEELFF. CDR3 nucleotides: TGTGCCAGCAGCTTAGAAGGAGGGTACGAGGAGCTGTTTTTT. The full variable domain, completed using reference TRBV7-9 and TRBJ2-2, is DTGVSQNPRHKITKRGQNVTFRCDPISEHNRLYWYRQTLGQGPEFLTYFQNEAQLEKSRLLSDRFSAERPKGSFSTLEIQRTEQGDSAMYLCASSLEGGYEELFFGEGSRLTVL.

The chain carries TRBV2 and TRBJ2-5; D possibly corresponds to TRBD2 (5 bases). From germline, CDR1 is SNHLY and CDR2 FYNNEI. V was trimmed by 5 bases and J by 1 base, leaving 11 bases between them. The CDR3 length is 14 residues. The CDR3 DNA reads TGTGCCAGCAGTTCTCCGGGGTCCCAAGAGACCCAGTACTTC. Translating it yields CASSSPGSQETQYF.

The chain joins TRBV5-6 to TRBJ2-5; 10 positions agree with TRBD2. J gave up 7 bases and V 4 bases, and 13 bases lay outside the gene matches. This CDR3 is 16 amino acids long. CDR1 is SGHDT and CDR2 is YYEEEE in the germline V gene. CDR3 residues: CASSQLAGAGFGTQYF. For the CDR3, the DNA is TGTGCCAGCAGCCAGCTAGCGGGGGCTGGGTTTGGGACCCAGTACTTC.

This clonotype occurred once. The CDR3 bases are TGTGCCAGTAGTAAGGGGGGCTCTGGGGCCAACGTCCTGACTTTC. Translating gives CASSKGGSGANVLTF. The V call is TRBV19, the J call TRBJ2-6; D may correspond to TRBD1 or TRBD2 (6 bases each). Germline-derived CDR1 and CDR2 are LNHDA and SQIVND (reference sequence). V lost 4 bases and J 0 bases, leaving 7 bases between the germline ends. The CDR3 has 15 residues.

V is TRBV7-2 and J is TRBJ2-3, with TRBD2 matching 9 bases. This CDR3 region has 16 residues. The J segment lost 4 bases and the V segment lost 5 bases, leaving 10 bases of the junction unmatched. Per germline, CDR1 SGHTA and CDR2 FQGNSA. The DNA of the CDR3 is TGTGCCAGCAGCCCCCGGACTAGCGTCCTCGCAGATACGCAGTATTTT. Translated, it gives CASSPRTSVLADTQYF.

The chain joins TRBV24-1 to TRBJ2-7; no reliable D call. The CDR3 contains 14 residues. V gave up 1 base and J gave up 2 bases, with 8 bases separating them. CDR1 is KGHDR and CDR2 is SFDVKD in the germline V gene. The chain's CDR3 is CATSDLLGTYEQYF. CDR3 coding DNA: TGTGCCACCAGTGATTTATTGGGGACCTACGAGCAGTACTTC.

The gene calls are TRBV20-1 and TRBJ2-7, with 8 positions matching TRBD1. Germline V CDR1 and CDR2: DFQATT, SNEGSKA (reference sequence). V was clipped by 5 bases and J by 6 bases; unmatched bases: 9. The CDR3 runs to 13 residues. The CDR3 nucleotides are TGCAGTGCTCCGAGGACAGGGCTTCGCGAGCAGTACTTC. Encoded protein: CSAPRTGLREQYF.

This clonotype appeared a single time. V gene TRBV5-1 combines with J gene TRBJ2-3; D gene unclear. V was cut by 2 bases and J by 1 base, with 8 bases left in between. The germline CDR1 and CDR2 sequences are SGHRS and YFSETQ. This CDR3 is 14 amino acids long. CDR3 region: CASSFDPGTDTQYF. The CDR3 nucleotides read TGCGCCAGCAGCTTTGACCCAGGCACAGATACGCAGTATTTT.

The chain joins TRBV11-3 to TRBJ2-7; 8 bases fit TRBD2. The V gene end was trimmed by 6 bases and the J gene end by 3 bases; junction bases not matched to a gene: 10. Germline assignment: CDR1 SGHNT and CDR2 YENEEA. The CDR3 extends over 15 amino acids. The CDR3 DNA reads TGTGCCAGCAGTTCGGCGGGGGGCGCCTTCTACGAGCAGTACTTC. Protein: CASSSAGGAFYEQYF.

CDR3 in DNA: TGCAGTGCTAGATGGAGTGGACACGAAAAACTGTTTTTT. Protein product: CSARWSGHEKLFF. The J gene is TRBJ1-4, the V gene TRBV20-1, with a tentative D call TRBD1 (5 bases). CDR3 length: 13 residues. Between the trimmed V and J ends, which lost 2 bases and 8 bases, there was a span of 12 bases. Germline CDR1 and CDR2: DFQATT and SNEGSKA (reference sequence).

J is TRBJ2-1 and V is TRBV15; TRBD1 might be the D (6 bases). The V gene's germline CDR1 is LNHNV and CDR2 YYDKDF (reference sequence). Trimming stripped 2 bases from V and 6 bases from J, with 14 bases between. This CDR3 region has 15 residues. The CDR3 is CATSRPEGRGNEQFF. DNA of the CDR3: TGTGCCACCAGCAGACCCGAGGGCAGGGGCAATGAGCAGTTCTTC.

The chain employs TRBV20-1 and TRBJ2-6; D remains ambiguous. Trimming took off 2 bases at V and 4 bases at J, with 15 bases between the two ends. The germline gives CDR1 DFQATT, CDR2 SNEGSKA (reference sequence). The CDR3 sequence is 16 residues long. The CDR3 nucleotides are TGCAGTGCTAGACCCCTTGACGCCTCGGGGGCCAACGTCCTGACTTTC. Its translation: CSARPLDASGANVLTF.

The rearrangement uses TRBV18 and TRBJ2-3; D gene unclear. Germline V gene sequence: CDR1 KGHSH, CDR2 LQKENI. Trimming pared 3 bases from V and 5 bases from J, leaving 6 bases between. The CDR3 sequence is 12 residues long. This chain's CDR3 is CASSPSEDTQYF. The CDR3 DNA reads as TGTGCCAGCTCACCCTCCGAAGATACGCAGTATTTT.

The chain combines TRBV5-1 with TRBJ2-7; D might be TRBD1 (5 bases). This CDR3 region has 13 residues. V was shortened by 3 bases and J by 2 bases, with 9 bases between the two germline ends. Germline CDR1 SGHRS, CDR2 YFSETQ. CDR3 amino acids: CASSSDSTYEQYF. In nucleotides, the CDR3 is TGCGCCAGCAGCTCTGACAGCACCTACGAGCAGTACTTC.

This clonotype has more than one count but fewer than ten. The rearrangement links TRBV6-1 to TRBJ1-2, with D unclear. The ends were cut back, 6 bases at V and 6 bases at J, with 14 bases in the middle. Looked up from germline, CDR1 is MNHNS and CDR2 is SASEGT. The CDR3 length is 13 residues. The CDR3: CASSNLGPNGYTF. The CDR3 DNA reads TGTGCCAGCAGCAATCTCGGACCGAATGGCTACACCTTC.

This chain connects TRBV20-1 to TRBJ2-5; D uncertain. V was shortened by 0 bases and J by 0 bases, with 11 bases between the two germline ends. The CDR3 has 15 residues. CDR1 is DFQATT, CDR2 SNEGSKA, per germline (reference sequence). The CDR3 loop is CSARDLRANQETQYF. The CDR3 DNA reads TGCAGTGCTAGAGATCTCCGGGCAAACCAAGAGACCCAGTACTTC.

The CDR3 sequence: CASRGIGGFQPQHF. DNA for the CDR3: TGTGCCAGCAGGGGGATAGGGGGCTTTCAGCCCCAGCATTTT. The V and J genes are TRBV2 and TRBJ1-5, with 7 bases identical to TRBD1. V dropped 6 bases and J dropped 6; count of bases not matched to a gene: 8. The CDR3 covers 14 residues. In germline, CDR1 is SNHLY, CDR2 FYNNEI.

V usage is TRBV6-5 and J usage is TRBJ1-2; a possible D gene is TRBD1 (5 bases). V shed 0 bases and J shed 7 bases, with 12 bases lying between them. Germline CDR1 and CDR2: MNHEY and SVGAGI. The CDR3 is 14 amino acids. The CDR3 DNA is TGTGCCAGCAGTTACTCCGAACTAGGGACTGGCTACACCTTC. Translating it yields CASSYSELGTGYTF.

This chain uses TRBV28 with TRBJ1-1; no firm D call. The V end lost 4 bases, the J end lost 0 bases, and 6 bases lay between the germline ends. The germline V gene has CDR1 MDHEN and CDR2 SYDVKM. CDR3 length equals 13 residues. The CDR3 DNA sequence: TGTGCCAGCAGTTCGTCACTGAACACTGAAGCTTTCTTT. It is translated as CASSSSLNTEAFF. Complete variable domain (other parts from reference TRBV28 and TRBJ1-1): DVKVTQSSRYLVKRTGEKVFLECVQDMDHENMFWYRQDPGLGLRLIYFSYDVKMKEKGDIPEGYSVSREKKERFSLILESASTNQTSMYLCASSSSLNTEAFFGQGTRLTVV.

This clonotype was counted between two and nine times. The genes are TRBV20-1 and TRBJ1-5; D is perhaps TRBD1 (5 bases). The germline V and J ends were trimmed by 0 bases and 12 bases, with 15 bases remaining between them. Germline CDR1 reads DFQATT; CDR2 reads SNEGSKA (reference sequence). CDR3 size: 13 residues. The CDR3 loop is CSARDVISGLQHF. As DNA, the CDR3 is TGCAGTGCTAGAGATGTGATCTCAGGGCTCCAGCATTTT.

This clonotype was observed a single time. CDR3 residues: CATSGLRDPAPGEQFF. CDR3 DNA sequence: TGTGCCACCAGTGGCCTCCGGGACCCGGCCCCGGGCGAGCAGTTCTTC. J is TRBJ2-1 and V is TRBV24-1; either TRBD1 or TRBD2 may supply D (5 bases each). The CDR3 extends over 16 amino acids. CDR1 is KGHDR, CDR2 SFDVKD, per germline. Trimming cost V 5 bases and J 10 bases, with 23 bases left between them.

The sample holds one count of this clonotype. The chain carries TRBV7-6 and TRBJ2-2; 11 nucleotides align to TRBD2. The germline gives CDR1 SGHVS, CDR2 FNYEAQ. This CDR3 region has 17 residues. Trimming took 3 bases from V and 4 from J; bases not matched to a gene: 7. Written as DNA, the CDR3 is TGTGCCAGCAGCTTGATAGCGGGGGGGCCCGGCACCGGGGAGCTGTTTTTT. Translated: CASSLIAGGPGTGELFF.

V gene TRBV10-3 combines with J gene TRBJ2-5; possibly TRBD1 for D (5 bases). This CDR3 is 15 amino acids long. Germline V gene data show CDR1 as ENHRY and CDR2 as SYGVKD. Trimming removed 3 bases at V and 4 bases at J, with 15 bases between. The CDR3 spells CAISESRVGGETQYF. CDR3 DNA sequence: TGTGCCATCAGTGAATCCAGGGTGGGTGGAGAGACCCAGTACTTC.

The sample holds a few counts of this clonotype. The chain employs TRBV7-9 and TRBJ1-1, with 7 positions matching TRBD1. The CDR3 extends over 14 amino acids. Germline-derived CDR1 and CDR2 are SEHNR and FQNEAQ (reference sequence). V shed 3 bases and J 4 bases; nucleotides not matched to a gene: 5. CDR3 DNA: TGTGCCAGCAGCTTGAGGAGGGGGCTCACTGAAGCTTTCTTT. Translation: CASSLRRGLTEAFF. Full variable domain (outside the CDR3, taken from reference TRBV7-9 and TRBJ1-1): DTGVSQNPRHKITKRGQNVTFRCDPISEHNRLYWYRQTLGQGPEFLTYFQNEAQLEKSRLLSDRFSAERPKGSFSTLEIQRTEQGDSAMYLCASSLRRGLTEAFFGQGTRLTVV.

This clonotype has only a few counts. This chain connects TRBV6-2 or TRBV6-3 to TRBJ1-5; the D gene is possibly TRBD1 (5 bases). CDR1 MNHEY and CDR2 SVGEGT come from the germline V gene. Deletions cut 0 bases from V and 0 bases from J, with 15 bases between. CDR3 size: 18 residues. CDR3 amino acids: CASSYSTRAAYSNQPQHF. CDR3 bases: TGTGCCAGCAGTTACTCGACCAGGGCTGCGTATAGCAATCAGCCCCAGCATTTT.

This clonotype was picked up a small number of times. CDR3 nucleotides: TGTGCCATCAGTGAGTCTTCAAGCGGGAGGGCGAGGGAGACCCAGTACTTC. Protein sequence: CAISESSSGRARETQYF. The J gene is TRBJ2-5, the V gene TRBV10-3, with 10 bases lining up with TRBD2. This CDR3 is 17 amino acids long. Losses at the gene ends were 0 bases for V and 5 bases for J; bases not matched to a gene: 9. Germline values: CDR1 ENHRY, CDR2 SYGVKD.

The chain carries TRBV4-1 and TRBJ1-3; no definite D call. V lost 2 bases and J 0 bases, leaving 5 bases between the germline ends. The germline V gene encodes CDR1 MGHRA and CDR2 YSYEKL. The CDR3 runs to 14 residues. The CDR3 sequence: CASSQIGSGNTIYF. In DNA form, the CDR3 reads TGCGCCAGCAGCCAAATAGGCTCTGGAAACACCATATATTTT.

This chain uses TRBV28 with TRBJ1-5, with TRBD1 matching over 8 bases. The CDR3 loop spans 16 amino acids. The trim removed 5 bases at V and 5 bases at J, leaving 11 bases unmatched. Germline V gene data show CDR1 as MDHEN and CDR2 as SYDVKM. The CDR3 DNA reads TGTGCCAGCAGTCGTGAAGGACAGGGCGGCCATCAGCCCCAGCATTTT. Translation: CASSREGQGGHQPQHF.

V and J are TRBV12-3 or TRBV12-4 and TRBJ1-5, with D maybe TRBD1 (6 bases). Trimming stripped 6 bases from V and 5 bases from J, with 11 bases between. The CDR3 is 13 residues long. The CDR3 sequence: CASRRRQDQPQHF. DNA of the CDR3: TGTGCCAGCAGACGGAGACAGGATCAGCCCCAGCATTTT.

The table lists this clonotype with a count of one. The CDR3 here is CSVAAGGGQPQHF. The CDR3, as DNA: TGCAGCGTCGCAGCGGGGGGTGGCCAGCCCCAGCATTTT. The V call is TRBV20-1, the J call TRBJ1-5, with TRBD1 as a possible D gene (5 bases). This CDR3 spans 13 amino acids. Germline V gene sequence: CDR1 DFQATT, CDR2 SNEGSKA (reference sequence).

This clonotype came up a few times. The CDR3 loop is CASSSDQGLRTEAFF. CDR3 nucleotide sequence: TGTGCCAGCAGCTCTGACCAGGGGCTTCGCACTGAAGCTTTCTTT. The chain links TRBV7-6 to TRBJ1-1; tentatively, D is TRBD1 (6 bases). Trimming removed 4 bases at V and 4 bases at J, with 16 bases between. CDR1 is SGHVS, CDR2 FNYEAQ, per germline. This CDR3 spans 15 amino acids.

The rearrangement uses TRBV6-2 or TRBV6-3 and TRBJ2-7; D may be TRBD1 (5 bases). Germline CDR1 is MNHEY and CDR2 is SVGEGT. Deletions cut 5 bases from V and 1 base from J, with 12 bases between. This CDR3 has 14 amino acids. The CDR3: CASSVVQGSYEQYF. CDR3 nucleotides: TGTGCCAGCAGTGTTGTGCAGGGATCCTACGAGCAGTACTTC.